This TCR beta chain was captured in a study of spatial heterogeneity in lung cancer. This clonotype was detected ten times or more. Noted time point: sample taken at primary tumor resection. TCRdb independently ran MiXCR on the 5' RACE reads; one entry per CDR3 protein. In the table there are about 61,000 distinct CDR3 sequences, roughly 6.4% of which are singletons. The sequence was collected from a female donor with early-stage non-small cell lung cancer. The specimen was PBMCs, collected at surgery.

The CDR3 DNA sequence: TGCAGCGTTGAGTCAGTTTCCTACGAGCAGTACTTC. Encoded protein: CSVESVSYEQYF. J is TRBJ2-7 and V is TRBV29-1; D not certain. V was clipped by 3 bases and J by 1 base, with 7 bases between them. This CDR3 comprises 12 residues. Germline V gene sequence: CDR1 SQVTM, CDR2 ANQGSEA.